This T cell receptor (beta chain) was recovered during a study of PD-1 blockade in mismatch repair-deficient tumors. Study-wide context: All were previously treated, progressing patients with 11 to 13 mismatch repair-deficient cancer types.

Germline lookup yields CDR1 SEHNR and CDR2 FQNEAQ (reference sequence). The V and J ends lost 5 bases and 14 bases, in that order; junction bases with no gene match: 8. There are 12 residues in the CDR3. This table comes from immunoSEQ multiplex PCR, and its TCRdb copy is limited to in-frame clones, with some not included. The sample includes just over 25,000 clones, roughly 84% of them seen just once. Findings and caveats of the study: Tumor-resident clones, often absent from pretreatment blood, expanded after pembrolizumab and then contracted.

A few pembrolizumab responders had their TCRs sequenced. On this clone: Its specificity is unknown.

The chain couples TRBV7-9 to TRBJ2-1, with 8 bases fitting TRBD2. Sample: PBMCs, taken before pembrolizumab treatment. This receptor was identified in an adult with mismatch repair-deficient cancer. Written as DNA, the CDR3 is TGTGCCAGCAGCGTAAGCGGGAGTGGAAAGTTCTTC. Translated, it gives CASSVSGSGKFF. Looking up the rest from reference TRBV7-9 and TRBJ2-1 gives the full variable domain: DTGVSQNPRHKITKRGQNVTFRCDPISEHNRLYWYRQTLGQGPEFLTYFQNEAQLEKSRLLSDRFSAERPKGSFSTLEIQRTEQGDSAMYLCASSVSGSGKFFGPGTRLTVL.